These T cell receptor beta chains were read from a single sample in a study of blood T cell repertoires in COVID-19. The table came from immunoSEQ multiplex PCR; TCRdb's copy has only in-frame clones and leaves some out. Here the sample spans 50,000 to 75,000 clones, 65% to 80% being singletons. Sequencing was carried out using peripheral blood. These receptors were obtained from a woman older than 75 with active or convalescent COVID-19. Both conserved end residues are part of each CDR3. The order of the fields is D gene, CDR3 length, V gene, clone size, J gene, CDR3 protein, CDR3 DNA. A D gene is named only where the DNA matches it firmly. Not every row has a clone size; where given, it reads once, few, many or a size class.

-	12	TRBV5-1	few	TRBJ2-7	CASSLGAYEQYF	TGCGCCAGCAGCTTAGGGGCCTACGAGCAGTACTTC
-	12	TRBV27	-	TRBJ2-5	CASSRLGETQYF	TGTGCCAGCAGTAGACTAGGGGAGACCCAGTACTTC
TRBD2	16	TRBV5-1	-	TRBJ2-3	CASSSRTSGGGDTQYF	TGCGCCAGCAGCTCCCGGACTAGCGGGGGAGGAGATACGCAGTATTTT
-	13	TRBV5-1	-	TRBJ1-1	CASSRDSTTEAFF	TGCGCCAGCAGTCGAGACAGTACCACTGAAGCTTTCTTT
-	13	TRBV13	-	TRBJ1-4	CASPRGLNEKLFF	TGTGCCAGCCCCCGGGGTCTAAATGAAAAACTGTTTTTT
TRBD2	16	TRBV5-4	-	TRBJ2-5	CASSIAPTSAGETQYF	TGTGCCAGCAGCATCGCCCCGACTAGCGCGGGAGAGACCCAGTACTTC
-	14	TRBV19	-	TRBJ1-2	CASSTTGVNYGYTF	TGTGCCAGTAGTACCACAGGAGTTAACTATGGCTACACCTTC
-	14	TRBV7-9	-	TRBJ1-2	CASSPDRIGYGYTF	TGTGCCAGCAGCCCCGACAGGATCGGCTATGGCTACACCTTC
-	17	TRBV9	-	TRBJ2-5	CASSVGATGHLGETQYF	TGTGCCAGCAGCGTAGGGGCCACGGGACATCTAGGAGAGACCCAGTACTTC
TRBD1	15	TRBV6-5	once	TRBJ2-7	CASSYPGTGGGEQYF	TGTGCCAGCAGTTACCCCGGGACAGGGGGAGGTGAGCAGTACTTC
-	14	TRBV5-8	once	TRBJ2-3	CASLRAGETDTQYF	TGTGCCAGCCTCAGGGCAGGGGAGACAGATACGCAGTATTTT
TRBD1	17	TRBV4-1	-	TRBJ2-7	CASSHRVGTGGSNEQYF	TGCGCCAGCAGCCATCGGGTGGGGACAGGGGGCTCCAACGAGCAGTACTTC
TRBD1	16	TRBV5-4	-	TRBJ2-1	CASSDRQGSSYNEQFF	TGTGCCAGCAGCGACCGACAGGGGAGCTCCTACAATGAGCAGTTCTTC
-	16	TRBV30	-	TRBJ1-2	CAWSVSGAVSFYGYTF	TGTGCCTGGAGTGTATCAGGGGCGGTCTCGTTCTATGGCTACACCTTC
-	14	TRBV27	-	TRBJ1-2	CASSRQGQDYGYTF	TGTGCCAGCAGTCGCCAGGGGCAGGACTATGGCTACACCTTC
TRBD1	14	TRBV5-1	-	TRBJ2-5	CASSLTGGDETQYF	TGCGCCAGCAGCCTGACAGGGGGAGACGAGACCCAGTACTTC
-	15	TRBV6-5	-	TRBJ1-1	CASSPHDRPNTEAFF	TGTGCCAGCAGTCCCCACGACAGGCCGAACACTGAAGCTTTCTTT
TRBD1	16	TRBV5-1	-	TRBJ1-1	CASSTGTGATRTEAFF	TGCGCCAGCAGCACCGGGACAGGGGCAACTCGGACTGAAGCTTTCTTT
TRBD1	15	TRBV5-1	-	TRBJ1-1	CASSLDPQGAIEAFF	TGCGCCAGCAGCCTCGACCCACAGGGGGCAATTGAAGCTTTCTTT
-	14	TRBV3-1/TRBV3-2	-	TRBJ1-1	CASSHAFGNTEAFF	TGTGCCAGCAGCCACGCGTTCGGGAACACTGAAGCTTTCTTT
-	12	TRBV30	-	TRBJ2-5	CAWSPGQETQYF	TGTGCCTGGAGTCCGGGGCAAGAGACCCAGTACTTC
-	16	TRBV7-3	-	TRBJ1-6	CASSLNSWALNSPLHF	TGTGCCAGCAGCTTAAACTCCTGGGCCCTTAATTCACCCCTCCACTTT